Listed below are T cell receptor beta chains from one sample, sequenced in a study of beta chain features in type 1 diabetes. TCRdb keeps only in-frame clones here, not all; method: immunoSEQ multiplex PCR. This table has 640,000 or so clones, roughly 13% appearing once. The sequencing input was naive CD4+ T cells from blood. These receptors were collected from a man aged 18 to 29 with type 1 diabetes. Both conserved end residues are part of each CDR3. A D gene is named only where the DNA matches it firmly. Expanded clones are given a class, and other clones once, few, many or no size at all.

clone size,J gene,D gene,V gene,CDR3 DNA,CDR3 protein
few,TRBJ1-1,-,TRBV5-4,TGTGCCAGCAGCCCGATCGGGGCTAACACTGAAGCTTTCTTT,CASSPIGANTEAFF
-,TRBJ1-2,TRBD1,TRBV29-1,TGCAGCGTTGAAGGTCGGGACAGGGCGTCTTCTAGGTATGGCTACACCTTC,CSVEGRDRASSRYGYTF
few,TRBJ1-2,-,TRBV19,TGTGCCAGTGGAGGACGGACCTATGGCTACACCTTC,CASGGRTYGYTF
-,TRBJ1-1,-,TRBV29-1,TGCAGCGCACAGCCCGTGTCCACTGAAGCTTTCTTT,CSAQPVSTEAFF
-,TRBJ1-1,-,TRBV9,TGTGCCAGCAGCGCCGGGCCGAACACTGAAGCTTTCTTT,CASSAGPNTEAFF
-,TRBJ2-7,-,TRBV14,TGTGCCAGCAGCCAAGGGGTCGAGCAGTACTTC,CASSQGVEQYF
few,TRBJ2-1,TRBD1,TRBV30,TGTGCCTGGACCATCGGACAGGGGGCGGCCAATGAGCAGTTCTTC,CAWTIGQGAANEQFF
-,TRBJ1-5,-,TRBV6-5,TGTGCCAGCAGCCCCAGCCTTATGAGCAATCAGCCCCAGCATTTT,CASSPSLMSNQPQHF
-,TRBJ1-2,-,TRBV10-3,TGTGCCATCGCGGCCCGGGAATTCACGGGGTATGGCTACACCTTC,CAIAAREFTGYGYTF
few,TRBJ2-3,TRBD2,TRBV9,TGTGCCAGCAGCGTGGTAGCGGGGATTAGCACAGATACGCAGTATTTT,CASSVVAGISTDTQYF
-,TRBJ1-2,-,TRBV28,TGTGCCAGCAGTTTATTTTGGCAGAATAACTATGGCTACACCTTC,CASSLFWQNNYGYTF
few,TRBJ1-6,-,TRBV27,TGTGCCAGCAGTTCGGGCAATTCACCCCTCCACTTT,CASSSGNSPLHF
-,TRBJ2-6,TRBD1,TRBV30,TGTGCCTGGAGTCCCGGGACAGGGGTTGTTGGGGCCAACGTCCTGACTTTC,CAWSPGTGVVGANVLTF
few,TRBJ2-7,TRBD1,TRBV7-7,TGTGCTAGCAGCTTAGGGACAGGACCGACCTACGAGCAGTACTTC,CASSLGTGPTYEQYF
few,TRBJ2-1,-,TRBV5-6,TGTGCCAGCAGCTTGGATTTCGGGGGCTCCTACAATGAGCAGTTCTTC,CASSLDFGGSYNEQFF
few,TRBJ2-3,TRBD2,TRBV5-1,TGCGCCAGCAGCCCTGGGACTAGCGGGAGCACAGATACGCAGTATTTT,CASSPGTSGSTDTQYF
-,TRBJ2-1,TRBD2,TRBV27,TGTGCCAGCAGAAGCGGACTAGAGGGTTACAATGAGCAGTTCTTC,CASRSGLEGYNEQFF
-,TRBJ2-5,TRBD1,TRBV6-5,TGTGCCAGCAGGCCGGGACAGGAACCTCAAGAGACCCAGTACTTC,CASRPGQEPQETQYF
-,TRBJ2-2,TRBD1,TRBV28,TGTGCCAGCACCCGAGGGCAGGGGGCGTCCGGGGAGCTGTTTTTT,CASTRGQGASGELFF
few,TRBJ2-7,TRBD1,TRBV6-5,TGTGCCAGCAGTTACTCTGGCGACAGGGCCTACGAGCAGTACTTC,CASSYSGDRAYEQYF
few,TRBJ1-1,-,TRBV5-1,TGCGCCAGCAGCTTGGCCCCGGGGCGAGGGGCTTTCTTT,CASSLAPGRGAFF
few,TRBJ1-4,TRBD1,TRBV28,TGTGCCAGCAGTTTATCTAAGGGGGCCCGGGAAAAACTGTTTTTT,CASSLSKGAREKLFF
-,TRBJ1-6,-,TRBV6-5,TGTGCCAGCAGAGGAGAAAGGAATTCACCCCTCCACTTT,CASRGERNSPLHF
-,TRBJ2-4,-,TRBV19,TGTGCCAGTAGTCGAGTGGAGGTCCCGAAAAACATTCAGTACTTC,CASSRVEVPKNIQYF
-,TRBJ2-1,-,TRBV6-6,TGTGCCAGCAGTTACAGGCAGGCCCCCTACAATGAGCAGTTCTTC,CASSYRQAPYNEQFF
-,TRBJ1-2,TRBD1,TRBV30,TGTGCCTGGAGTTCGACAGGGGATGGCTACACCTTC,CAWSSTGDGYTF
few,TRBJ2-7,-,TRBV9,TGTGCCAGCAGCGGACCGACGAATCCTGACAACTCCTACGAGCAGTACTTC,CASSGPTNPDNSYEQYF
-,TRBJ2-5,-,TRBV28,TGTGCCAGCAGGCTGGGGGGTGAAGAGACCCAGTACTTC,CASRLGGEETQYF
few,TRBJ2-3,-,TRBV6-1,TGTGCCAGCAGGCGGGGGCTTACAGATACGCAGTATTTT,CASRRGLTDTQYF
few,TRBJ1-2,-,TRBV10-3,TGTGCCATAACGGGGAGCTTCGGCTACACCTTC,CAITGSFGYTF
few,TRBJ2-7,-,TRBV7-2,TGTGCCAGCAGCTCCGGGCCCTCCTGGAACGAGCAGTACTTC,CASSSGPSWNEQYF
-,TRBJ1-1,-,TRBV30,TGTGCCTATGGGGGTTGGAACACTGAAGCTTTCTTT,CAYGGWNTEAFF
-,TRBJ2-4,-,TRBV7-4,TGTGCCAGCAGCCCCCTCCGGACAGCCAAAAACATTCAGTACTTC,CASSPLRTAKNIQYF
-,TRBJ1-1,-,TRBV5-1,TGCGCCAGCAGCTTAGAGGGCGTGAACACTGAAGCTTTCTTT,CASSLEGVNTEAFF
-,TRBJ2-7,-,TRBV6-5,TGTGCCAGCAGTTACCACCGGGACTCTACCTACGAGCAGTACTTC,CASSYHRDSTYEQYF
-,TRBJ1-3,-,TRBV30,TGTGCCTGGAGTCACCCAACTGGAAACACCATATATTTT,CAWSHPTGNTIYF
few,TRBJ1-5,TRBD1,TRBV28,TGTGCCAGCAGTTTGGGGACAGAGAATCAGCCCCAGCATTTT,CASSLGTENQPQHF
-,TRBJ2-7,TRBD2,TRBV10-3,TGTGCCATCCGGACTAGCGGGGGGCCCAGCTCCTACGAGCAGTACTTC,CAIRTSGGPSSYEQYF
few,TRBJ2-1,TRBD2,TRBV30,TGTGCCTGGAGTCGTCGCGGGGGAGTCTATGAGCAGTTCTTC,CAWSRRGGVYEQFF